Shown below are 11 T cell receptor beta chains from a single sample sequenced in a study of T cell clonality in common variable immunodeficiency. Here immunoSEQ multiplex PCR was the method, and the copy in TCRdb shows in-frame clones only, minus some. The sample is made up of about 33,000 clones, none counted only once. Sample: peripheral blood mononuclear cells. These receptors came from a person aged 18-70 years in good health.

This clone was observed at least ten times. Read data end 3 residues before the CDR3 end; the end is taken from the germline J gene. The rearrangement joins TRBV6-1 to TRBJ2-1, with D uncertain. CDR1 and CDR2 (germline): MNHNS, SASEGT. The CDR3 extends over 14 amino acids. Trimming took off 4 bases at V and 4 bases at J, with 11 bases between the two ends. CDR3 sequence reads: CASSVTTAYNEQFF. The DNA read from the CDR3 is TGTGCCAGCAGTGTTACAACAGCATACAATGAG.

About this clone: The CDR3 goes on 3 residues after the read ends, and that part is filled in from the germline J gene. V is TRBV2 and J is TRBJ1-2; 7 nucleotides agree with TRBD1. The CDR3 has 13 residues. Germline lookup yields CDR1 SNHLY and CDR2 FYNNEI. Trimming at V came to 5 bases and at J to 4 bases, leaving 4 bases not matched to a gene. CDR3 sequence: CASSPGQIYGYTF. Incomplete CDR3 DNA: TGTGCCAGCAGTCCGGGACAGATCTATGGC.

This clone has ten or more counts. The read stops 3 residues short of the end of the CDR3; the missing end is completed from the germline J gene. The rearrangement joins TRBV19 to TRBJ1-4; 7 positions match TRBD1. CDR3 length: 14 residues. The V gene's germline CDR1 is LNHDA and CDR2 SQIVND (reference sequence). The junction had 7 bases not matched to a gene; V was cut back by 10 bases and J by 2 bases. This CDR3 is CATKSGQTNEKLFF. The CDR3 bases that were read are TGTGCCACTAAATCGGGACAGACTAATGAAAAA.

This clone was seen ten or more times. The CDR3 goes on 3 residues after the read ends, and that part is filled in from the germline J gene. The chain recombines TRBV20-1 with TRBJ1-5, with a possible D match to TRBD1 (6 bases). The CDR3 totals 12 residues. V was pared by 4 bases and J by 8 bases, with 12 bases between. CDR1 and CDR2 from the germline V gene are DFQATT and SNEGSKA (reference sequence). The CDR3 is CSANRESEPQHF. The covered CDR3 bases are TGCAGTGCTAACAGGGAATCAGAGCCC.

This clone was seen at least ten times. The read comes to an end 3 residues before the CDR3 does, leaving the germline J gene to fill in the end. J is TRBJ2-5 and V is TRBV18; possible D gene TRBD2, 6 bases. This CDR3 region has 15 residues. Germline CDR1 and CDR2: KGHSH and LQKENI. V lost 0 bases and J lost 5, with 13 bases in between. The CDR3 loop reads CASSPPLAEGETQYF. CDR3 bases read: TGTGCCAGCTCACCACCCTTAGCGGAGGGGGAGACC. The full variable domain, rest sourced from reference TRBV18 and TRBJ2-5, is NAGVMQNPRHLVRRRGQEARLRCSPMKGHSHVYWYRQLPEEGLKFMVYLQKENIIDESGMPKERFSAEFPKEGPSILRIQQVVRGDSAAYFCASSPPLAEGETQYFGPGTRLLVL.

This clone was observed at least ten times. The CDR3 here is CSAPMTGVHEQYF. The part of the CDR3 DNA that was read is TGCAGTGCTCCGATGACAGGGGTCCACGAG. The chain carries TRBV20-1 and TRBJ2-7; 8 bases agree with TRBD1. The CDR3 is cut off 3 residues early in the read; its end comes from the germline J gene. This CDR3 is 13 amino acids long. Trimming cost V 5 bases and J 5 bases; bases outside gene matches: 8. Germline V gene data show CDR1 as DFQATT and CDR2 as SNEGSKA (reference sequence).

This clone has at least ten counts. The sequenced part of the CDR3 DNA is TGTGCCTGGAAACGTCCGGGACAGGAGAACACTGAA. Protein sequence: CAWKRPGQENTE. The whole CDR3 protein is CAWKRPGQENTEAFF. V usage is TRBV30 and J usage is TRBJ1-1, with 8 nucleotides matching TRBD1. Sequencing ends 3 residues short of the CDR3 end; the germline J gene provides the rest. From germline, CDR1 is GTSNPN and CDR2 SVGIG (reference sequence). This CDR3 has 15 amino acids. J was trimmed by 1 base and V by 4 bases; bases with no gene match: 8.

This clone showed up just a few times. The CDR3 is cut off 3 residues early in the read; its end comes from the germline J gene. The V call is TRBV5-1, the J call TRBJ2-3, with TRBD1 matching over 7 bases. The CDR3 extends over 15 amino acids. Germline CDR1 is SGHRS and CDR2 is YFSETQ. Incomplete CDR3 DNA: TGCGCCAGCAGCTTCGCCGGGACAGTGCAAGAGACG. Protein: CASSFAGTVQET. The whole CDR3 protein reads CASSFAGTVQETQYF.

This clone was counted ten times or more. The CDR3 end falls 3 residues outside the read, so it is completed with the germline J gene. This chain links TRBV4-1 with TRBJ2-7, with TRBD1 as a possible D gene (6 bases). CDR1 is MGHRA, CDR2 YSYEKL, per germline. V was shortened by 2 bases and J by 5 bases, with 16 bases between the two germline ends. The length of the CDR3 is 15 residues. CDR3 protein: CASSQSGQLSHEQYF. Incomplete CDR3 DNA: TGCGCCAGCAGCCAATCCGGACAGCTTAGCCACGAG.

This clone has at least ten counts. The read falls 3 residues short of the CDR3 end, and the missing part is taken from the germline J gene. V and J are TRBV30 and TRBJ1-4; TRBD1 matches at 9 bases. The J segment lost 7 bases and the V segment lost 4 bases, leaving 4 bases of the junction unmatched. Germline V gene data show CDR1 as GTSNPN and CDR2 as SVGIG (reference sequence). This CDR3 comprises 13 residues. The CDR3 reads CAWKTGGVEKLFF. Incomplete CDR3 DNA: TGTGCCTGGAAAACAGGGGGCGTTGAAAAA.

Of note for this clone: Read coverage stops 3 residues before the CDR3 terminus; the germline J gene supplies the remainder. The V call is TRBV10-2, the J call TRBJ2-5; D gene unclear. CDR1 is WSHSY, CDR2 SAAADI, per germline. Trimming took off 4 bases at V and 4 bases at J, with 7 bases between the two ends. The CDR3 covers 12 residues. The CDR3 loop is CASSGPSETQYF. The CDR3 DNA, read in part, is TGCGCCAGCAGTGGGCCCTCAGAGACC.